This T cell receptor beta chain came from a study of STAT5B mutations in CD4+ large granular lymphocyte leukemia. In the case of this clone: No antigen is known for it.

The method was immunoSEQ multiplex PCR; TCRdb's version includes in-frame clones alone and lacks a portion of them. The table shows just over 40,000 clones, with approximately 84% occurring only once. The germline V gene encodes CDR1 SGHTA and CDR2 FQGNSA. V gave up 8 bases and J gave up 4 bases; unmatched junction bases: 10. The CDR3 totals 14 residues. General observations from the study: Main leukemic clonotypes were patient-specific, but 25% appeared at low frequency elsewhere. 8/27 top patient clones versus 2/35 control clones were TRBV06-family.

The sample comprised CD4+ T cells from blood buffy coats. The chain links TRBV7-2 to TRBJ2-7; 8 nucleotides align to TRBD1. The sequence was collected from a human donor in good health. DNA of the CDR3: TGTGCCAGCCAGCAGGGGGCGATCGCTTACGAGCAGTACTTC. This encodes CASQQGAIAYEQYF.